This T cell receptor (beta chain) originates from a study of cytomegalovirus exposure and HLA in healthy donors. There are a few counts of this clone. PCR used 60 Vbeta primers and 13 Jbeta primers. This table comes from immunoSEQ multiplex PCR, and its TCRdb copy is limited to in-frame clones, with some not included. In the table there are 100,000 to 150,000 clones, about 80% of which are singletons. Germline CDR1 reads SGHTA; CDR2 reads FQGNSA. The CDR3 length is 14 residues. Trimming shortened V by 5 bases and J by 3 bases, and 14 bases separated the two germline ends. V is TRBV7-2 and J is TRBJ2-7; TRBD1 might be the D (6 bases). The sample taken for sequencing was PBMCs. The TCR comes from a man aged 35 to 55 in good health and CMV-seronegative. The CDR3 bases are TGTGCCAGCAGCCCTAGCCCGGACAGCTACGAGCAGTACTTC. As protein: CASSPSPDSYEQYF. The full variable domain, its missing parts supplied by reference TRBV7-2 and TRBJ2-7, is GAGVSQSPSNKVTEKGKDVELRCDPISGHTALYWYRQSLGQGLEFLIYFQGNSAPDKSGLPSDRFSAERTGGSVSTLTIQRTQQEDSAVYLCASSPSPDSYEQYFGPGTRLTVT.